These 19 T cell receptor beta chains came from one sample sequenced in a study of T cell responses to AZD1222 COVID-19 vaccine. This table comes from immunoSEQ multiplex PCR, and its TCRdb copy is limited to in-frame clones, with some not included. The repertoire holds some 100,000 clones, with around 88% as singletons. Sequenced material: peripheral blood, taken 28 days after the second AZD1222 dose. These TCRs come from an adult who received the AZD1222 COVID-19 vaccine.

The genes are TRBV5-4 and TRBJ1-1; D not resolved. Germline V gives CDR1 SGHNT, CDR2 YYREEE (reference sequence). V was trimmed by 2 bases and J by 1 base, leaving 9 bases between them. CDR3 length equals 14 residues. The CDR3 protein is CASSFRLGNTEAFF. In nucleotides, the CDR3 is TGTGCCAGCAGCTTCCGGTTAGGGAACACTGAAGCTTTCTTT. The full variable domain, rest sourced from reference TRBV5-4 and TRBJ1-1, is ETGVTQSPTHLIKTRGQQVTLRCSSQSGHNTVSWYQQALGQGPQFIFQYYREEENGRGNFPPRFSGLQFPNYSSELNVNALELDDSALYLCASSFRLGNTEAFFGQGTRLTVV.

V and J are TRBV12-3 or TRBV12-4 and TRBJ2-1; D gene ambiguous. Trimming left V 5 bases short and J 0 bases short, with 5 bases between. The CDR3 is made up of 13 amino acids. For the CDR3, the DNA is TGTGCCAGCAGTCAGCTCTCCTACAATGAGCAGTTCTTC. This translates into CASSQLSYNEQFF.

The rearrangement uses TRBV4-3 and TRBJ2-7, with D perhaps TRBD2 (6 bases). V shed 0 bases and J shed 4 bases, with 13 bases lying between them. The CDR3 has 15 residues. Looked up from germline, CDR1 is LGHNA and CDR2 is YSLEER. The CDR3 reads CASSQEVGSRYEQYF. The CDR3 DNA reads as TGCGCCAGCAGCCAAGAGGTCGGGAGCAGGTACGAGCAGTACTTC.

The rearrangement links TRBV12-3 or TRBV12-4 to TRBJ1-1, with D possibly being TRBD1 (6 bases). The CDR3 loop spans 13 amino acids. Deletions cut 7 bases from V and 7 bases from J, with 16 bases between. CDR3 in amino acids: CASTSTGGGEAFF. The CDR3 DNA follows: TGTGCCAGCACGTCGACAGGAGGGGGTGAAGCTTTCTTT.

The count of this clone is one. V and J are TRBV28 and TRBJ1-2; TRBD1 aligns across 9 bases. Per the germline V gene, CDR1 is MDHEN and CDR2 is SYDVKM. V shed 9 bases, J shed 7 bases, and the junction held 9 bases outside the gene matches. CDR3 length: 13 residues. The CDR3 sequence is CASSDRGRSGYTF. CDR3 nucleotides: TGTGCCAGTTCGGACAGGGGAAGGAGTGGCTACACCTTC.

V is TRBV27 and J is TRBJ2-3, with TRBD2 matching 8 bases. Germline CDR1 and CDR2: MNHEY and SMNVEV (reference sequence). Trimming removed 5 bases from V and 4 bases from J; junction bases left unmatched: 5. The CDR3 loop spans 14 amino acids. The CDR3 region is CASSPGLAADTQYF. In DNA, the CDR3 is TGTGCCAGCAGTCCCGGACTAGCTGCAGATACGCAGTATTTT.

This clone was recorded only once. CDR3 amino acids: CASKAVSYNSPLHF. The DNA for the CDR3 is TGTGCCAGCAAAGCGGTCTCCTATAATTCACCCCTCCACTTT. This chain links TRBV2 with TRBJ1-6, with no clear D. Per germline, CDR1 SNHLY and CDR2 FYNNEI. This CDR3 is 14 amino acids long. V dropped 7 bases and J dropped 0 bases, with 7 bases sitting between them.

The V and J genes are TRBV7-2 and TRBJ1-2; TRBD1 might be the D (5 bases). Trimming left V 1 base short and J 0 bases short, with 9 bases between. CDR3 size: 15 residues. Germline V gene sequence: CDR1 SGHTA, CDR2 FQGNSA. CDR3 region: CASSLEDKANYGYTF. CDR3 nucleotide sequence: TGTGCCAGCAGCTTAGAGGACAAGGCTAACTATGGCTACACCTTC.

The chain links TRBV5-6 to TRBJ2-7, with TRBD2 matching over 9 bases. This CDR3 has 14 residues. The J segment lost 4 bases and the V segment lost 0 bases, leaving 2 bases of the junction unmatched. Germline V lookup: CDR1 SGHDT, CDR2 YYEEEE. This CDR3 is CASSLVRGGYEQYF. The CDR3 bases are TGTGCCAGCAGCTTGGTGCGGGGGGGATACGAGCAGTACTTC.

J is TRBJ1-5 and V is TRBV3-1 (or the pseudogene TRBV3-2), with D possibly TRBD1 on 5 matching bases. Germline V gives CDR1 LGHDT, CDR2 YNNKEL (reference sequence). This CDR3 is built from 14 residues. V lost 6 bases and J 7 bases, leaving 16 bases between the germline ends. The CDR3 sequence: CASRSGAQGQPQHF. The DNA for the CDR3 is TGTGCCAGCAGATCCGGGGCCCAAGGGCAGCCCCAGCATTTT.

The chain recombines TRBV30 with TRBJ1-6; perhaps TRBD1 as D (6 bases). CDR1 is GTSNPN, CDR2 SVGIG, per germline (reference sequence). CDR3 size: 13 residues. V lost 4 bases and J 9 bases, leaving 13 bases between the germline ends. CDR3 residues: CAWNGGGGSPLHF. The DNA for the CDR3 is TGTGCCTGGAACGGCGGAGGGGGTTCACCCCTCCACTTT.

V and J are TRBV7-8 and TRBJ1-2; D is unclear. V lost 1 base and J 0 bases, leaving 9 bases between the germline ends. CDR3 length equals 15 residues. The germline V gene has CDR1 SGHVS and CDR2 FQNEAQ. CDR3 protein: CASSLGAGPNYGYTF. The CDR3 DNA follows: TGTGCCAGCAGCTTAGGGGCAGGACCTAACTATGGCTACACCTTC.

The chain has TRBV6-2 or TRBV6-3 and TRBJ2-7; TRBD2 matches at 9 bases. The CDR3 has 14 amino acids. V shed 5 bases and J 3 bases; nucleotides not matched to a gene: 5. Per germline, CDR1 MNHEY and CDR2 SVGEGT. CDR3 region: CASSLGLAVYEQYF. CDR3 DNA: TGTGCCAGCAGTCTGGGACTAGCAGTCTACGAGCAGTACTTC.

The V gene is TRBV11-2, the J gene TRBJ2-5; 11 nucleotides match TRBD1. The CDR3 extends over 15 amino acids. With V trimmed by 5 bases and J by 2 bases, 4 bases remained unmatched. Germline values: CDR1 SGHAT, CDR2 FQNNGV. CDR3 nucleotides: TGTGCCAGCAGCCCAGGACAGGGGGCTCAAGAGACCCAGTACTTC. Translating it yields CASSPGQGAQETQYF. Full variable domain (outside the CDR3, taken from reference TRBV11-2 and TRBJ2-5): EAGVAQSPRYKIIEKRQSVAFWCNPISGHATLYWYQQILGQGPKLLIQFQNNGVVDDSQLPKDRFSAERLKGVDSTLKIQPAKLEDSAVYLCASSPGQGAQETQYFGPGTRLLVL.

V and J are TRBV27 and TRBJ2-2, with 7 bases aligning to TRBD1. The length of the CDR3 is 16 residues. J was trimmed by 3 bases and V by 3 bases; bases with no gene match: 7. From germline, CDR1 is MNHEY and CDR2 SMNVEV (reference sequence). CDR3 DNA: TGTGCCAGCAGTTTCGAGGGGGCTAGGTACACCGGGGAGCTGTTTTTT. Encoded protein: CASSFEGARYTGELFF.

The chain is built from TRBV7-2 and TRBJ2-5; D is ambiguous. This CDR3 is built from 15 residues. The germline V and J ends were trimmed by 5 bases and 6 bases, with 19 bases remaining between them. CDR1 is SGHTA, CDR2 FQGNSA, per germline. This CDR3 is CASSPDLQVVKTQYF. CDR3 DNA: TGTGCCAGCAGCCCCGACCTACAAGTGGTAAAGACCCAGTACTTC.

The rearrangement uses TRBV6-5 and TRBJ2-3; 7 bases are shared with TRBD2. The CDR3 spans 14 residues. Germline V lookup: CDR1 MNHEY, CDR2 SVGAGI. The V segment lost 7 bases and the J segment 2 bases; nucleotides outside the gene matches: 6. CDR3 residues: CASTRAGHTDTQYF. In DNA form, the CDR3 reads TGTGCCAGCACGCGAGCGGGGCACACAGATACGCAGTATTTT.

On this clone: The germline gene is not matched at one end of the junction; a read error may be the cause. V gene TRBV28 combines with J gene TRBJ1-2; the D gene is possibly TRBD1 (5 bases). There are 14 residues in the CDR3. Germline V gives CDR1 MDHEN, CDR2 SYDVKM. This CDR3 is CASGSIGGAMGSHF. The CDR3 DNA reads TGTGCCAGCGGTAGCATCGGAGGGGCTATGGGATCTCACTTC.

The rearrangement joins TRBV18 to TRBJ1-2; TRBD1 aligns across 10 bases. After removal of 6 bases from V and 4 bases from J, the junction contained 11 bases not matched to a gene. The CDR3 covers 16 residues. From germline, CDR1 is KGHSH and CDR2 LQKENI. The CDR3 reads CASSGTGALGGYGYTF. The CDR3 nucleotides are TGTGCCAGCTCCGGGACAGGGGCCCTCGGGGGCTATGGCTACACCTTC.